This TCR beta chain was recovered during a study of blood T cell repertoires in COVID-19. Study information: Donors in the United States, Italy and Spain gave samples during acute or convalescent COVID-19. Sources were T cells, B-cell-depleted T cells, or PBMCs; the material itself was cDNA or gDNA.

V shed 5 bases, J shed 4 bases, and the junction held 3 bases outside the gene matches. This CDR3 is 14 amino acids long. CDR1 is MNHNY, CDR2 SVGAGI, per germline (reference sequence). As handled by the study authors: Amplified reference gene primers provided the basis for estimating nucleated cell counts. Generated by immunoSEQ multiplex PCR, the TCRdb table keeps only in-frame clones and is missing some. From that table come the V and J calls and clone size; the DNA was used to work out D and trimming. The data contain about 240,000 clones, roughly 82% of them seen just once; the ten biggest clones take up about 4.5%.

Sequenced: peripheral blood. The V and J genes are TRBV6-6 and TRBJ1-3, with 9 bases matching TRBD1. This sequence was found in a woman in her 70s with acute or convalescent COVID-19. CDR3 nucleotides: TGTGCCAGCAGTCGGACAGGGGAAGGAAACACCATATATTTT. It specifies CASSRTGEGNTIYF.